Presented here are 25 T cell receptor beta chains from one specimen sequenced in a study of T-cell reconstitution after alpha-beta-depleted transplantation in children. Unique molecular identifiers were used in preparing the TCRbeta library. TCRdb re-derived calls from the PCR reads in MiXCR, one entry per CDR3 protein. This repertoire shows about 440,000 distinct CDR3 sequences, around two fifths found once; its top ten account for 25% to 30%. Here the sequenced sample was PBMCs, taken before TCRalphabeta/CD19-depleted stem cell transplant. The receptor source for this set is a girl aged 2 to 9 with aplastic anemia, due to receive a stem cell transplant.

This clonotype was counted ten times or more. The chain employs TRBV15 and TRBJ2-1; a possible D gene is TRBD2 (5 bases). Germline CDR1 and CDR2: LNHNV and YYDKDF (reference sequence). V lost 0 bases and J lost 12, with 15 bases in between. The CDR3 has 14 residues. DNA for the CDR3: TGTGCCACCAGCAGAGATACCAGCGGAGATACGCAGTTCTTC. Translation gives CATSRDTSGDTQFF. Filled out from reference TRBV15 and TRBJ2-1, the complete variable domain reads DAMVIQNPRYQVTQFGKPVTLSCSQTLNHNVMYWYQQKSSQAPKLLFHYYDKDFNNEADTPDNFQSRRPNTSFCFLDIRSPGLGDTAMYLCATSRDTSGDTQFFGPGTRLTVL.

The chain employs TRBV20-1 and TRBJ2-2; perhaps TRBD2 as D (5 bases). Trimming took off 3 bases at V and 6 bases at J, with 14 bases between the two ends. Germline V gene lookup returns CDR1 DFQATT and CDR2 SNEGSKA (reference sequence). This CDR3 region has 14 residues. CDR3 sequence: CSASLVASPGELFF. The DNA of the CDR3 is TGCAGTGCTAGTTTAGTAGCTAGCCCCGGGGAGCTGTTTTTT.

This clonotype was counted only a few times. The chain joins TRBV28 to TRBJ2-3; tentative D call: TRBD2 (7 bases). The ends were cut back, 6 bases at V and 0 bases at J, with 16 bases in the middle. The germline V gene encodes CDR1 MDHEN and CDR2 SYDVKM. This CDR3 contains 16 residues. CDR3: CASSRRRGGSTDTQYF. In nucleotides, the CDR3 is TGTGCCAGCAGCCGACGGAGGGGGGGTAGCACAGATACGCAGTATTTT.

The chain has TRBV28 and TRBJ2-6; TRBD1 agrees at 8 bases. Looked up from germline, CDR1 is MDHEN and CDR2 is SYDVKM. V lost 6 bases and J lost 1; bases outside the gene matches: 8. CDR3 length: 17 amino acids. CDR3 DNA: TGTGCCAGCAGCCCGGACAGGGAGGTATCTGGGGCCAACGTCCTGACTTTC. Protein: CASSPDREVSGANVLTF. Variable domain in full (rest from reference TRBV28 and TRBJ2-6): DVKVTQSSRYLVKRTGEKVFLECVQDMDHENMFWYRQDPGLGLRLIYFSYDVKMKEKGDIPEGYSVSREKKERFSLILESASTNQTSMYLCASSPDREVSGANVLTFGAGSRLTVL.

This clonotype was observed at least ten times. The chain's CDR3 is CASHYQGYTEAFF. The CDR3 region has the DNA TGTGCCTCCCACTACCAGGGATATACTGAAGCTTTCTTT. The gene calls are TRBV6-6 and TRBJ1-1; the D gene is possibly TRBD1 (5 bases). This CDR3 region has 13 residues. Trimming pared 11 bases from V and 5 bases from J, leaving 18 bases between. Germline assignment: CDR1 MNHNY and CDR2 SVGAGI (reference sequence).

For this clonotype: A clone one base away is much larger, so this may be a read error. The chain joins TRBV7-6 to TRBJ2-1; no definite D call. Germline CDR1 and CDR2: SGHVS and FNYEAQ. V shed 8 bases and J shed 15 bases, with 17 bases lying between them. This CDR3 region has 11 residues. DNA for the CDR3: TGTGCCAGCTTGAGCGCAGGCCGGCTGTTCTTC. Protein product: CASLSAGRLFF.

CDR3 amino acids: CASSSGFRDTRHVRNTIYF. The CDR3, as DNA: TGTGCCAGCAGTTCTGGATTCCGGGACACTCGACACGTTAGAAACACCATATATTTT. This chain connects TRBV4-2 to TRBJ1-3; the D gene is possibly TRBD1 (6 bases). The CDR3 runs 19 residues. Germline assignment: CDR1 LGHNA and CDR2 YNFKEQ. Between the trimmed V and J ends, which lost 6 bases and 5 bases, there was a span of 29 bases.

V and J are TRBV7-2 and TRBJ2-3, with D perhaps matching TRBD2 (7 bases). The CDR3 has 15 residues. Deletions cut 4 bases from V and 8 bases from J, with 19 bases between. Per germline, CDR1 SGHTA and CDR2 FQGNSA. The CDR3 region has the DNA TGTGCCAGCAGCTCCCCGGGGGGCGTCAGAGGTACGCAGTATTTT. Translation: CASSSPGGVRGTQYF.

This chain joins TRBV5-1 and TRBJ2-5, with D perhaps TRBD1 or TRBD2 (6 bases each). This CDR3 has 15 residues. Between the trimmed V and J ends, which lost 4 bases and 6 bases, there was a span of 19 bases. Germline assignment: CDR1 SGHRS and CDR2 YFSETQ. In nucleotides, the CDR3 is TGCGCCAGCAGCCTCGCTAGGGGGGTGGAGAAGACCCAGTACTTC. This gives the protein CASSLARGVEKTQYF.

The V gene is TRBV5-6, the J gene TRBJ2-3, with TRBD2 matching over 7 bases. Germline-derived CDR1 and CDR2 are SGHDT and YYEEEE. CDR3 length: 13 residues. V was clipped by 3 bases and J by 12 bases; unmatched bases: 10. The CDR3 DNA reads TGTGCCAGCAGCTCCGGACTAGAGGGGAAACAGTATTTT. It specifies CASSSGLEGKQYF.

This clonotype came up many times. CDR3 nucleotide sequence: TGTGCCATCAGCGGAGATGGGCAAGAGACCCAGTACTTC. Translating gives CAISGDGQETQYF. The chain has TRBV10-3 and TRBJ2-5; D gene uncertain. Trimming left V 6 bases short and J 2 bases short, with 10 bases between. The CDR3 is 13 residues long. Germline lookup yields CDR1 ENHRY and CDR2 SYGVKD.

The chain carries TRBV5-1 and TRBJ2-1; either TRBD1 or TRBD2 may fit D (5 bases each). This CDR3 has 15 residues. V was clipped by 4 bases and J by 4 bases, with 15 bases between them. Germline V CDR1 and CDR2: SGHRS, YFSETQ. This CDR3 reads CASSLTGDEYNEQFF. For the CDR3, the DNA is TGCGCCAGCAGCCTGACCGGGGACGAATACAATGAGCAGTTCTTC. Variable domain in full (rest from reference TRBV5-1 and TRBJ2-1): KAGVTQTPRYLIKTRGQQVTLSCSPISGHRSVSWYQQTPGQGLQFLFEYFSETQRNKGNFPGRFSGRQFSNSRSEMNVSTLELGDSALYLCASSLTGDEYNEQFFGPGTRLTVL.

Notes on this clonotype: One end of the junction varies from germline; a read error may be responsible. V gene TRBV20-1 combines with J gene TRBJ2-1; 9 nucleotides match TRBD2. Germline V gene sequence: CDR1 DFQATT, CDR2 SNEGSKA (reference sequence). The CDR3 is 10 amino acids. DNA of the CDR3: TGCAGTGTTAGCTCTAGCGGGATAAGGTTC. Its translation: CSVSSSGIRF.

Only a few counts were recorded for this clonotype. The V call is TRBV20-1, the J call TRBJ2-7, with TRBD2 as a possible D gene (6 bases). Germline V gene lookup returns CDR1 DFQATT and CDR2 SNEGSKA (reference sequence). The CDR3 covers 12 residues. Trimming stripped 7 bases from V and 2 bases from J, with 12 bases between. In DNA form, the CDR3 reads TGCAGTGTCGGGACTCCGCCCTACGAGCAGTACTTC. Translated: CSVGTPPYEQYF.

The V call is TRBV28, the J call TRBJ2-1; 8 bases match TRBD2. Losses at the gene ends were 5 bases for V and 7 bases for J; bases not matched to a gene: 10. Germline CDR1 and CDR2: MDHEN and SYDVKM. The CDR3 loop spans 15 amino acids. CDR3 in amino acids: CASSPQRETMNEQFF. The CDR3 region has the DNA TGTGCCAGCAGTCCGCAGCGGGAGACAATGAATGAGCAGTTCTTC.

The CDR3 sequence is CASSLEGQAYNEQFF. The CDR3 DNA reads as TGTGCCAGCAGCCTAGAGGGGCAGGCTTACAATGAGCAGTTCTTC. This sequence joins TRBV7-2 and TRBJ2-1; either TRBD1 or TRBD2 may supply D (5 bases each). CDR3 size: 15 residues. The ends were cut back, 5 bases at V and 4 bases at J, with 15 bases in the middle. Germline CDR1 is SGHTA and CDR2 is FQGNSA.

This chain links TRBV10-3 with TRBJ2-6, with a possible D match to TRBD1 (6 bases). V dropped 0 bases and J dropped 1 base, with 13 bases sitting between them. From germline, CDR1 is ENHRY and CDR2 SYGVKD. The CDR3 extends over 18 amino acids. CDR3 DNA: TGTGCCATCAGTGAGTCTCAGGGGAAGGGGTCTGGGGCCAACGTCCTGACTTTC. As protein: CAISESQGKGSGANVLTF.

This chain links TRBV20-1 with TRBJ1-5; 12 nucleotides line up with TRBD1. CDR1 and CDR2 from the germline V gene are DFQATT and SNEGSKA (reference sequence). The V and J ends lost 6 bases and 5 bases, in that order; junction bases with no gene match: 5. The CDR3 is 14 amino acids. The CDR3 sequence: CSATGTGGYQPQHF. Here the CDR3 DNA reads TGCAGTGCAACCGGGACAGGGGGCTATCAGCCCCAGCATTTT.

The chain couples TRBV7-2 to TRBJ2-5; a possible D gene is TRBD2 (6 bases). The CDR3 has 15 amino acids. CDR1 SGHTA and CDR2 FQGNSA come from the germline V gene. V lost 4 bases and J lost 2, with 14 bases in between. The CDR3 DNA reads as TGTGCCAGCAGCTCAAGGACTAAATTACAAGAGACCCAGTACTTC. Its protein is CASSSRTKLQETQYF.

This chain links TRBV20-1 with TRBJ2-7; 8 nucleotides line up with TRBD1. CDR1 and CDR2 from the germline V gene are DFQATT and SNEGSKA (reference sequence). Unmatched junction bases numbered 7, after V lost 0 bases and J lost 3 bases. This CDR3 is 15 amino acids long. CDR3 coding DNA: TGCAGTGCTAGAGAAATCAGGGGGCTGCTCTACGAGCAGTACTTC. It yields the protein CSAREIRGLLYEQYF.

This clonotype was counted a single time. The genes are TRBV29-1 and TRBJ2-1, with TRBD2 as a possible D gene (6 bases). The germline V gene encodes CDR1 SQVTM and CDR2 ANQGSEA. The CDR3 runs to 14 residues. Trimming shortened V by 8 bases and J by 0 bases, and 14 bases separated the two germline ends. This chain's CDR3 is CSQTRGISYNEQFF. The CDR3 DNA reads as TGCAGCCAGACTAGGGGCATCTCCTACAATGAGCAGTTCTTC.

The V gene is TRBV29-1, the J gene TRBJ1-2; D is perhaps TRBD1 (5 bases). V gave up 5 bases and J gave up 5 bases, with 18 bases separating them. There are 14 residues in the CDR3. The germline CDR1 and CDR2 sequences are SQVTM and ANQGSEA. Here the CDR3 DNA reads TGCAGCGTTCAGTCAGACGGCGCAGGGTATGGCTACACCTTC. Protein product: CSVQSDGAGYGYTF.

The J gene is TRBJ2-7, the V gene TRBV20-1, with a weak D call TRBD1 (6 bases). CDR1 and CDR2 (germline): DFQATT, SNEGSKA (reference sequence). CDR3 length: 13 amino acids. The V end lost 6 bases, the J end lost 2 bases, and 14 bases lay between the germline ends. The chain's CDR3 is CSAPRQAAYEQYF. In DNA, the CDR3 is TGCAGTGCGCCGAGACAGGCAGCCTACGAGCAGTACTTC.

The chain recombines TRBV7-6 with TRBJ2-1; 7 nucleotides match TRBD2. In germline, CDR1 is SGHVS, CDR2 FNYEAQ. The CDR3 loop spans 14 amino acids. J lost 8 bases, V lost 1 base, and 5 bases had no gene match. CDR3 in DNA: TGTGCCAGCAGCTTAGGGCGGGAGCGCGATGAGCAGTTCTTC. Amino acid sequence: CASSLGRERDEQFF. Full variable domain (remainder filled in from reference TRBV7-6 and TRBJ2-1): GAGVSQSPRYKVTKRGQDVALRCDPISGHVSLYWYRQALGQGPEFLTYFNYEAQQDKSGLPNDRFSAERPEGSISTLTIQRTEQRDSAMYRCASSLGRERDEQFFGPGTRLTVL.

CDR3 DNA sequence: TGTGCCAGCAGGCGGGAGATGAACACCGGGGAGCTGTTTTTT. Residues: CASRREMNTGELFF. The rearrangement links TRBV28 to TRBJ2-2; 7 positions agree with TRBD2. Germline CDR1 and CDR2: MDHEN and SYDVKM. With V trimmed by 6 bases and J by 1 base, 2 bases remained unmatched. This CDR3 has 14 amino acids.